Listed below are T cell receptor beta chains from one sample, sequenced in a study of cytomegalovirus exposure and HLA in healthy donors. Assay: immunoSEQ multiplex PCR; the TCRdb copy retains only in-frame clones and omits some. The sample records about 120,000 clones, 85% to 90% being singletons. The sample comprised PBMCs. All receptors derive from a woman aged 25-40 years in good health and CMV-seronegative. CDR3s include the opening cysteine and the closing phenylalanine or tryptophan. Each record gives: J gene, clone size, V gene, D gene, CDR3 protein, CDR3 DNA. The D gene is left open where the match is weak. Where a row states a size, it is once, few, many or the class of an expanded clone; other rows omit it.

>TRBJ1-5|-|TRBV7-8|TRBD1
CASSLDRGRDQPQHF
TGTGCCAGCAGCTTAGACAGGGGAAGGGATCAGCCCCAGCATTTT
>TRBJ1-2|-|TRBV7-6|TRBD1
CASSLRDRAGYTF
TGTGCCAGCAGCTTAAGGGACAGGGCTGGCTACACCTTC
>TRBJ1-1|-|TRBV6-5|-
CASSTGGLNTEAFF
TGTGCCAGCAGTACGGGGGGCTTGAACACTGAAGCTTTCTTT
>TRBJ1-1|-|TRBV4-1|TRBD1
CASSQGGDRGFNEAFF
TGCGCCAGCAGCCAAGGGGGCGACAGGGGGTTTAATGAAGCTTTCTTT
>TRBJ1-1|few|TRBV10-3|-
CATGTMVNTEAFF
TGTGCCACAGGGACTATGGTGAACACTGAAGCTTTCTTT
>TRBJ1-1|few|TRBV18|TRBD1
CASSPTLGQGAIEAFF
TGTGCCAGCTCACCAACCCTCGGGCAGGGGGCGATTGAAGCTTTCTTT
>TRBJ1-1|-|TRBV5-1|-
CASSSDTNTEAFF
TGCGCCAGCAGCTCGGACACTAACACTGAAGCTTTCTTT
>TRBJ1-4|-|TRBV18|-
CASSPKGSANEKLFF
TGTGCCAGCTCACCAAAGGGGTCGGCTAATGAAAAACTGTTTTTT
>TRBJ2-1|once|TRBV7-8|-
CASSSPGLPRNEQFF
TGTGCCAGCAGCTCGCCAGGACTCCCGCGCAATGAGCAGTTCTTC
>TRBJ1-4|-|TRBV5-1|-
CASSSGEKLFF
TGCGCCAGCAGCTCGGGTGAAAAACTGTTTTTT
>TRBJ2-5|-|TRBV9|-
CASSVGSSQTQYF
TGTGCCAGCAGCGTAGGGAGTAGCCAGACCCAGTACTTC
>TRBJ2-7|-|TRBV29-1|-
CSGTQTGWDEQYF
TGCAGCGGGACCCAGACGGGATGGGACGAGCAGTACTTC
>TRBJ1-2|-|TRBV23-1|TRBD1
CASSREPGQGNYGYTF
TGCGCCAGCAGTCGAGAACCGGGACAGGGGAACTATGGCTACACCTTC
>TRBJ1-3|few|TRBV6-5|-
CASIGRAGNTIYF
TGTGCCAGCATAGGCAGGGCTGGAAACACCATATATTTT
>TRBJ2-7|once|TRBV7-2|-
CASSLALAPGDSYEQYF
TGTGCCAGCAGCTTAGCGTTAGCGCCGGGGGACTCCTACGAGCAGTACTTC
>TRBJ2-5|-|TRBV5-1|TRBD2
CASSHGTSGIQEETQYF
TGCGCCAGCAGCCACGGGACTAGCGGAATTCAAGAGGAGACCCAGTACTTC
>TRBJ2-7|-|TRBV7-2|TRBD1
CASSHIGRTGGHEQYF
TGTGCCAGCAGCCATATCGGGCGGACAGGGGGCCACGAGCAGTACTTC
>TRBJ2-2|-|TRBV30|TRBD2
CAWTGLAGDTGELFF
TGTGCCTGGACCGGACTAGCGGGAGACACCGGGGAGCTGTTTTTT
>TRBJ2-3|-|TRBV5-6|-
CASSLTSTDTQYF
TGTGCCAGCAGCTTGACTAGCACAGATACGCAGTATTTT
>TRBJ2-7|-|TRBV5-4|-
CASSQEGGAGYEQYF
TGTGCCAGCAGCCAAGAAGGGGGGGCGGGCTACGAGCAGTACTTC
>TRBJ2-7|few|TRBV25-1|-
CASSGLREQYF
TGTGCCAGCAGTGGACTCCGAGAGCAGTACTTC
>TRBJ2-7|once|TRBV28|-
CASSALDRGYEQYF
TGTGCCAGCAGTGCATTAGACAGAGGCTACGAGCAGTACTTC
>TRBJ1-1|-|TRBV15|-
CAATLGADGTEAFF
TGTGCCGCAACCCTAGGGGCCGACGGCACTGAAGCTTTCTTT
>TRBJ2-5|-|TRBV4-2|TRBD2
CASSHRLAGGPNQETQYF
TGTGCCAGCAGCCACCGACTAGCGGGGGGCCCAAATCAAGAGACCCAGTACTTC
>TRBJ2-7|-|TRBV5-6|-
CASSIRDSYEQYF
TGTGCCAGCAGCATCCGGGACTCCTACGAGCAGTACTTC
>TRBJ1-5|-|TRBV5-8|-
CASSLGTGGYSNQPQHF
TGTGCCAGCAGCTTGGGGACCGGAGGGTATAGCAATCAGCCCCAGCATTTT
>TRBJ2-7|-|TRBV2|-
CASLGGSYEQYF
TGTGCCAGCCTCGGGGGATCCTACGAGCAGTACTTC
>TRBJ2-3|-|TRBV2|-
CASRLRSGGTDTQYF
TGTGCCAGCAGGCTCCGGAGCGGAGGCACAGATACGCAGTATTTT